These 31 T cell receptor beta chains share one sample of origin, sequenced in a study of siplizumab effects on memory and regulatory T cells. The method was immunoSEQ multiplex PCR; TCRdb's version includes in-frame clones alone and lacks a portion of them. In the table there are 5,500 to 7,500 clones, less than 65% of which are singletons. Sequencing was carried out using effector memory CD8+ T cells sorted from blood. The subset was: unstimulated CD8+ effector memory T cells. All receptors derive from a human donor in good health.

The genes are TRBV4-3 and TRBJ2-5; TRBD1 might be the D (8 bases). With 3 bases removed from V and 5 bases from J, the gap between germline ends came to 19 bases. CDR3 size: 16 residues. Germline V lookup: CDR1 LGHNA, CDR2 YSLEER. The CDR3, as DNA: TGCGCCAGCAGCCAGACAGGGGCCCACGGGGGGGAGACCCAGTACTTC. It is translated as CASSQTGAHGGETQYF.

This clone was counted only a few times. The genes are TRBV28 and TRBJ2-7; 8 bases map to TRBD1. The CDR3 has 19 residues. Trimming at V came to 4 bases and at J to 0 bases, leaving 17 bases not matched to a gene. Germline V gives CDR1 MDHEN, CDR2 SYDVKM. CDR3 loop: CASSSLRGLTTQSSYEQYF. The CDR3 DNA is TGTGCCAGCAGTTCGCTCAGGGGGCTAACGACTCAAAGCTCCTACGAGCAGTACTTC.

CDR3 loop: CASSQEVQLDAPEEQFF. Here the CDR3 DNA reads TGCGCCAGCAGCCAAGAAGTCCAACTGGACGCCCCGGAGGAGCAGTTCTTC. V and J are TRBV4-3 and TRBJ2-1; D gene unclear. The germline V gene has CDR1 LGHNA and CDR2 YSLEER. This CDR3 spans 17 amino acids. The V gene lost 0 bases and the J gene lost 10 bases, with 22 bases spanning the gap.

The chain's CDR3 is CASSVVTGGGYTF. The CDR3 nucleotides read TGTGCCAGCAGCGTAGTAACAGGGGGTGGCTACACCTTC. The chain has TRBV9 and TRBJ1-2; 8 nucleotides agree with TRBD1. Germline values: CDR1 SGDLS, CDR2 YYNGEE. Germline trimming cut 0 bases from V and 7 bases from J; bases unmatched to any gene: 2. The CDR3 is 13 amino acids. Full variable domain (remainder filled in from reference TRBV9 and TRBJ1-2): DSGVTQTPKHLITATGQRVTLRCSPRSGDLSVYWYQQSLDQGLQFLIQYYNGEERAKGNILERFSAQQFPDLHSELNLSSLELGDSALYFCASSVVTGGGYTFGSGTRLTVV.

The V gene is TRBV6-5, the J gene TRBJ1-4; D not certain. The germline V gene has CDR1 MNHEY and CDR2 SVGAGI. The CDR3 has 13 residues. The germline V and J ends were trimmed by 2 bases and 7 bases, with 8 bases remaining between them. CDR3 nucleotides: TGTGCCAGCAGTTACGGTTTCTCTGAAAAACTGTTTTTT. Its protein is CASSYGFSEKLFF.

This sequence joins TRBV6-5 and TRBJ2-5; 13 nucleotides align to TRBD2. The CDR3 is 15 residues long. CDR1 and CDR2 (germline): MNHEY, SVGAGI. Trimming removed 5 bases from V and 5 bases from J; junction bases left unmatched: 5. This CDR3 reads CASSTSGGALETQYF. CDR3 DNA sequence: TGTGCCAGCAGTACTAGCGGGGGGGCTCTGGAGACCCAGTACTTC.

The rearrangement joins TRBV20-1 to TRBJ2-1; D is undetermined. The CDR3 loop spans 11 amino acids. The germline V gene has CDR1 DFQATT and CDR2 SNEGSKA (reference sequence). The ends were cut back, 3 bases at V and 10 bases at J, with 10 bases in the middle. The CDR3 coding sequence is TGCAGTGCTAGGCTCGTCGGCGAGCAGTTCTTC. This encodes CSARLVGEQFF.

The chain combines TRBV6-5 with TRBJ1-1; D call uncertain. Germline V gene data show CDR1 as MNHEY and CDR2 as SVGAGI. The CDR3 is 13 residues long. The V and J ends lost 5 bases and 2 bases respectively, with 9 bases between them. The CDR3 DNA reads TGTGCCAGCAGTAGCCACGAAAACACTGAAGCTTTCTTT. Protein product: CASSSHENTEAFF.

The chain uses TRBV6-4 and TRBJ2-2, with 12 bases matching TRBD1. Trimming removed 2 bases from V and 6 bases from J; junction bases left unmatched: 7. This CDR3 comprises 17 residues. CDR1 MRHNA and CDR2 SNTAGT come from the germline V gene. The CDR3 protein is CASSDGSGTGGPGELFF. In nucleotides, the CDR3 is TGTGCCAGCAGTGACGGCTCCGGGACAGGGGGCCCCGGGGAGCTGTTTTTT.

The chain combines TRBV9 with TRBJ2-7, with 11 bases matching TRBD1. The CDR3 totals 14 residues. Germline CDR1 SGDLS, CDR2 YYNGEE. V lost 3 bases and J lost 7; bases outside the gene matches: 6. CDR3 sequence reads: CASSAQGQGVEQYF. The CDR3 DNA follows: TGTGCCAGCAGCGCTCAGGGACAGGGGGTGGAGCAGTACTTC.

The rearrangement links TRBV6-4 to TRBJ2-2, with 8 bases identical to TRBD1. CDR1 and CDR2 (germline): MRHNA, SNTAGT. The CDR3 is 14 residues long. V trimming: 2 bases; J trimming: 6 bases; junction bases outside the gene matches: 2. Written as DNA, the CDR3 is TGTGCCAGCAGTGACGCACAGGGGGCCGGGGAGCTGTTTTTT. As protein: CASSDAQGAGELFF.

J is TRBJ1-1 and V is TRBV9; D is ambiguous. V was clipped by 3 bases and J by 2 bases, with 8 bases between them. The CDR3 runs 13 residues. CDR1 is SGDLS and CDR2 is YYNGEE in the germline V gene. CDR3 protein: CASSENQNTEAFF. CDR3 coding DNA: TGTGCCAGCAGCGAGAACCAAAACACTGAAGCTTTCTTT.

The chain uses TRBV6-5 and TRBJ2-7; D ambiguous. Per germline, CDR1 MNHEY and CDR2 SVGAGI. This CDR3 spans 12 amino acids. V lost 5 bases to trimming and J lost 6 bases, with 11 bases between them. The CDR3 nucleotides are TGTGCCAGCAGTGAAGCCAGTATCGAGCAGTACTTC. Its protein is CASSEASIEQYF.

The DNA for the CDR3 is TGTGCCAGCAGGGGGGGCCATTTTGACACAGATACGCAGTATTTT. Translating gives CASRGGHFDTDTQYF. The rearrangement joins TRBV2 to TRBJ2-3, with D perhaps TRBD1 or TRBD2 (6 bases each). V was pared by 6 bases and J by 2 bases, with 15 bases between. The CDR3 consists of 15 residues. Germline lookup yields CDR1 SNHLY and CDR2 FYNNEI. Combining the CDR3 with reference TRBV2 and TRBJ2-3 gives the whole variable domain EPEVTQTPSHQVTQMGQEVILRCVPISNHLYFYWYRQILGQKVEFLVSFYNNEISEKSEIFDDQFSVERPDGSNFTLKIRSTKLEDSAMYFCASRGGHFDTDTQYFGPGTRLTVL.

The chain uses TRBV7-3 and TRBJ1-6; 8 bases align to TRBD1. J gave up 6 bases and V 5 bases, and 18 bases lay outside the gene matches. The CDR3 covers 19 residues. Germline values: CDR1 SGHTA, CDR2 FQGTGA. The CDR3 region is CASSATGTGPRSSNSPLHF. The DNA of the CDR3 is TGTGCCAGCAGCGCGACCGGGACAGGTCCTCGAAGTAGTAATTCACCCCTCCACTTT.

The chain combines TRBV6-1 with TRBJ1-1; D remains unclear. V lost 4 bases, J lost 11 bases, and 14 bases lay in between. CDR1 and CDR2 from the germline V gene are MNHNS and SASEGT. This CDR3 is 12 amino acids long. For the CDR3, the DNA is TGTGCCAGCAGTGGCTCCGAAACTAACGCTTTCTTT. It specifies CASSGSETNAFF.

This clone was observed a handful of times. This sequence joins TRBV7-3 and TRBJ2-1, with TRBD2 matching over 10 bases. The CDR3 is 15 residues long. Germline values: CDR1 SGHTA, CDR2 FQGTGA. The V and J ends lost 4 bases and 5 bases, in that order; junction bases with no gene match: 5. CDR3 in DNA: TGTGCCAGCAGCTACCTAGCGGGGGTCAACAATGAGCAGTTCTTC. It translates to CASSYLAGVNNEQFF.

By proportion, this clone is medium-sized (0.01 to 0.1%). The chain couples TRBV6-1 to TRBJ1-2; D is perhaps TRBD1 (6 bases). The V end was cut by 5 bases, the J end by 6 bases, with 13 bases between. CDR1 is MNHNS and CDR2 is SASEGT in the germline V gene. This CDR3 comprises 13 residues. In DNA form, the CDR3 reads TGTGCCAGCAGTCTACAGGGCGGCAATGGCTACACCTTC. Encoded protein: CASSLQGGNGYTF.

By share of the sample, this clone is medium-sized. This chain links TRBV6-4 with TRBJ2-3, with D possibly being TRBD1 or TRBD2 (6 bases each). This CDR3 is built from 16 residues. Germline-derived CDR1 and CDR2 are MRHNA and SNTAGT. Trimming took 3 bases from V and 0 from J, leaving 13 bases between them. The CDR3 is CASSENTGASTDTQYF. The CDR3 DNA follows: TGTGCCAGCAGTGAGAATACGGGGGCCAGCACAGATACGCAGTATTTT.

The V gene is TRBV15, the J gene TRBJ2-3; D not resolved. CDR1 and CDR2 from the germline V gene are LNHNV and YYDKDF (reference sequence). The CDR3 is 15 amino acids. V was trimmed by 5 bases and J by 0 bases, leaving 12 bases between them. The CDR3 sequence: CATSQNAVSTDTQYF. The CDR3, as DNA: TGTGCCACCAGCCAGAATGCGGTTAGCACAGATACGCAGTATTTT.

The gene calls are TRBV5-6 and TRBJ1-3, with 9 positions matching TRBD1. Germline V lookup: CDR1 SGHDT, CDR2 YYEEEE. The CDR3 covers 15 residues. V was pared by 4 bases and J by 3 bases, with 5 bases of the junction left unmatched. The CDR3 region is CASSQGTGYGNTIYF. CDR3 nucleotide sequence: TGTGCCAGCAGCCAAGGGACAGGGTATGGAAACACCATATATTTT.

The chain carries TRBV19 and TRBJ1-4; D is undetermined. The length of the CDR3 is 15 residues. V lost 2 bases and J 7 bases, leaving 14 bases between the germline ends. Germline assignment: CDR1 LNHDA and CDR2 SQIVND (reference sequence). The CDR3 protein is CASSILVLEPEKLFF. For the CDR3, the DNA is TGTGCCAGTAGTATATTGGTCTTGGAGCCTGAAAAACTGTTTTTT. Looking up the rest from reference TRBV19 and TRBJ1-4 gives the full variable domain: DGGITQSPKYLFRKEGQNVTLSCEQNLNHDAMYWYRQDPGQGLRLIYYSQIVNDFQKGDIAEGYSVSREKKESFPLTVTSAQKNPTAFYLCASSILVLEPEKLFFGSGTQLSVL.

The rearrangement links TRBV19 to TRBJ1-6; no reliable D call. The CDR3 has 13 residues. V was cut by 8 bases and J by 7 bases, with 12 bases left in between. Looked up from germline, CDR1 is LNHDA and CDR2 is SQIVND (reference sequence). CDR3 region: CASSEGNNSPLHF. CDR3 bases: TGTGCCAGTTCGGAAGGGAACAATTCACCCCTCCACTTT.

The chain recombines TRBV4-1 with TRBJ1-1; 9 bases are shared with TRBD1. Germline-derived CDR1 and CDR2 are MGHRA and YSYEKL. The CDR3 has 15 amino acids. Trimming cost V 1 base and J 4 bases; bases outside gene matches: 4. CDR3 sequence reads: CASSQGTGAVTEAFF. The CDR3 DNA follows: TGCGCCAGCAGCCAAGGGACAGGGGCGGTCACTGAAGCTTTCTTT.

This clone was counted once. V and J are TRBV6-1 and TRBJ2-3; D perhaps matches TRBD1 (6 bases). The germline V gene encodes CDR1 MNHNS and CDR2 SASEGT. The CDR3 has 15 residues. Trimming took 4 bases from V and 1 from J, leaving 12 bases between them. The DNA of the CDR3 is TGTGCCAGCAGTGGTACCGAGGGGGGCACAGATACGCAGTATTTT. It translates to CASSGTEGGTDTQYF.

In this sample, this clone turned up a few times. The chain uses TRBV7-8 and TRBJ1-2; TRBD1 is a possible D gene (6 bases). CDR1 and CDR2 from the germline V gene are SGHVS and FQNEAQ. This CDR3 has 12 amino acids. With 7 bases removed from V and 3 bases from J, the gap between germline ends came to 9 bases. CDR3 sequence reads: CASTGEDYGYTF. Written as DNA, the CDR3 is TGTGCCAGCACAGGGGAAGACTATGGCTACACCTTC. Full variable domain (missing parts from reference TRBV7-8 and TRBJ1-2): GAGVSQSPRYKVAKRGQDVALRCDPISGHVSLFWYQQALGQGPEFLTYFQNEAQLDKSGLPSDRFFAERPEGSVSTLKIQRTQQEDSAVYLCASTGEDYGYTFGSGTRLTVV.

This clone was detected once. This chain uses TRBV6-1 with TRBJ2-7; 9 nucleotides align to TRBD2. Germline V gene sequence: CDR1 MNHNS, CDR2 SASEGT. This CDR3 comprises 13 residues. V shed 6 bases and J 3 bases; nucleotides not matched to a gene: 3. This CDR3 reads CASSFSGGYEQYF. The CDR3 DNA follows: TGTGCCAGCAGCTTTAGCGGGGGCTACGAGCAGTACTTC.

The sample holds a few counts of this clone. J is TRBJ2-7 and V is TRBV6-1; TRBD1 aligns across 12 bases. The ends lost 1 base at V and 6 bases at J; junction bases unmatched: 7. The CDR3 runs to 16 residues. The germline CDR1 and CDR2 sequences are MNHNS and SASEGT. DNA of the CDR3: TGTGCCAGCAGTGAAGGATCGGGGACAGGGGGCCTCGAGCAGTACTTC. Translation: CASSEGSGTGGLEQYF.

This clone occurred a few times. The rearrangement links TRBV6-9 to TRBJ1-2; 8 nucleotides agree with TRBD1. Germline V gene sequence: CDR1 MNHGY, CDR2 SVAAGI. This CDR3 comprises 15 residues. V shed 6 bases and J 6 bases; nucleotides not matched to a gene: 12. CDR3 coding DNA: TGTGCCAGCAGCAAACCCGGGACAGGAGGAGATGGCTACACCTTC. It translates to CASSKPGTGGDGYTF.

Note on this clone: Other DNA sequences of this sample code for an identical CDR3. The chain recombines TRBV7-9 with TRBJ2-7, with 10 positions matching TRBD1. The ends lost 2 bases at V and 6 bases at J; junction bases unmatched: 4. Per the germline V gene, CDR1 is SEHNR and CDR2 is FQNEAQ (reference sequence). CDR3 size: 14 residues. This CDR3 is CASSLTGTGVEQYF. For the CDR3, the DNA is TGTGCCAGCAGCTTAACCGGGACAGGGGTCGAGCAGTACTTC. The whole variable domain, remainder taken from reference TRBV7-9 and TRBJ2-7, is DTGVSQNPRHKITKRGQNVTFRCDPISEHNRLYWYRQTLGQGPEFLTYFQNEAQLEKSRLLSDRFSAERPKGSFSTLEIQRTEQGDSAMYLCASSLTGTGVEQYFGPGTRLTVT.

The chain recombines TRBV6-6 with TRBJ1-5; 10 nucleotides line up with TRBD1. Per germline, CDR1 MNHNY and CDR2 SVGAGI (reference sequence). Trimming took 0 bases from V and 7 from J; bases not matched to a gene: 3. This CDR3 has 15 residues. CDR3 region: CASSYSTGGVQPQHF. CDR3 DNA sequence: TGTGCCAGCAGTTACTCGACAGGGGGCGTGCAGCCCCAGCATTTT.